Included here is one T cell receptor beta chain sequence, with context. Its specificity is unknown. The sample comes from a study of CD8+CD57+ T cells in acquired aplastic anemia. On the study more broadly: Quantities of DNA derived from sorted CD4+ and CD8+ cells averaged around 3 ug. Average CD4+ read depth in healthy donors was approximately 9.9 million reads.

Using genomic DNA as the template, TCR beta VDJ and CDR3 profiling was carried out. Each CDR3 protein gets one entry after TCRdb re-called the reads with MiXCR. The sample lists around 400,000 distinct CDR3 sequences, roughly 68% occurring once. Whole-study results and caveats: There were roughly 28 CD8+ CDR3 sequences that occurred in both patients and controls.

J gave up 5 bases and V 5 bases, and 2 bases lay outside the gene matches. Germline loops: CDR1 DFQATT, CDR2 SNEGSKA (reference sequence). The CDR3 consists of 11 residues. The specimen sequenced was sorted CD4+, CD8+, or CD8+CD57+ T cells (not recorded which) from PBMCs. This receptor was taken from a human donor in good health, serving as a control. The chain couples TRBV20-1 to TRBJ1-2; 7 bases are a match to TRBD1. The CDR3 spells CSAPGGYGYTF. The CDR3 DNA is TGCAGTGCTCCAGGGGGGTATGGCTACACCTTC.